The clone carrying this TCR beta chain was counted many times. Its antigen is as yet unknown. The sample comes from a study of neurological immune-mediated disorders. MiXCR, applied by TCRdb to the 5' RACE reads, yields one record per CDR3 protein. The table lists about 69,000 distinct CDR3 sequences, 3% to 5% of them singletons. Overall study results and limits: One related-CDR3 cluster, found by phylogenetic grouping, held repertoires of 18 of 34 multiple sclerosis patients and is a possible signature.

The CDR3 is made up of 16 amino acids. V shed 0 bases, J shed 2 bases, and the junction held 7 bases outside the gene matches. Germline CDR1 is DFQATT and CDR2 is SNEGSKA (reference sequence). Specimen: PBMCs. This receptor was taken from a man aged 25 to 40 with multiple sclerosis. This chain links TRBV20-1 with TRBJ2-3, with TRBD2 identical over 8 bases. In DNA form, the CDR3 reads TGCAGTGCTAGAGATCGGAATAGCGGGGTCACAGATACGCAGTATTTT. Translating it yields CSARDRNSGVTDTQYF.